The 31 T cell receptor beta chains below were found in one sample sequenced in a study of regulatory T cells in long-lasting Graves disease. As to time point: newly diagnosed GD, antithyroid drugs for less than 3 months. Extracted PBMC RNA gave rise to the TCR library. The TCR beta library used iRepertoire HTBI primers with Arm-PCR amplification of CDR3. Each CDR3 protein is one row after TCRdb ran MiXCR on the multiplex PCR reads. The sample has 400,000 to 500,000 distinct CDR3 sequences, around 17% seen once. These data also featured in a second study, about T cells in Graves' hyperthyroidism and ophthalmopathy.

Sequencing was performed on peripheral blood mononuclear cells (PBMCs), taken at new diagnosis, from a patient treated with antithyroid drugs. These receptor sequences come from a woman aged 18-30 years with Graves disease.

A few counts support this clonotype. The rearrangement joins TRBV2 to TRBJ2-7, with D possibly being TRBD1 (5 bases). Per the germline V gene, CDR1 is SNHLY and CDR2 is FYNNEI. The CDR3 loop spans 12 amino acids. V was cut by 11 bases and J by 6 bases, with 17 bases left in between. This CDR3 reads CAGKSKGFEQYF. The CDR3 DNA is TGTGCCGGCAAAAGTAAGGGGTTCGAGCAGTACTTC.

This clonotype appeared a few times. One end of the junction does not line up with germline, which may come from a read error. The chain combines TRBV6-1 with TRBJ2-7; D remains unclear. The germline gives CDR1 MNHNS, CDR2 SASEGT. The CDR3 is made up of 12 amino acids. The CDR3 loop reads CASSHDNYEQDF. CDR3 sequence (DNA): TGTGCCAGCAGTCACGACAACTACGAGCAGGACTTC.

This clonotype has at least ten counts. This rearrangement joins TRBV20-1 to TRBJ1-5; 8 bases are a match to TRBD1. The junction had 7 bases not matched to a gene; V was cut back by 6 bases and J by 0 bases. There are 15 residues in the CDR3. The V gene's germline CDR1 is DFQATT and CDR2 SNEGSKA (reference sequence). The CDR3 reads CSATDRGFSNQPQHF. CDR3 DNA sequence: TGCAGTGCAACCGACAGGGGTTTTAGCAATCAGCCCCAGCATTTT.

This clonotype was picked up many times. DNA for the CDR3: TGTGCCAGCAGCCAAGCCGGGACGAACTACAATGAGCAGTTCTTC. Protein: CASSQAGTNYNEQFF. The chain joins TRBV11-3 to TRBJ2-1, with D perhaps given as TRBD1 or TRBD2 (5 bases each). CDR1 and CDR2 from the germline V gene are SGHNT and YENEEA. V was shortened by 5 bases and J by 3 bases, with 14 bases between the two germline ends. This CDR3 is built from 15 residues.

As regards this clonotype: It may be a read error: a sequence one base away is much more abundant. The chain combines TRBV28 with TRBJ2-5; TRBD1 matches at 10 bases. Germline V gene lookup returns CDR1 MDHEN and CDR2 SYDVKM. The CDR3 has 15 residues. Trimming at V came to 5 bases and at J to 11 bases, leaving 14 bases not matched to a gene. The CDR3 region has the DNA TGTGCCAGCAGTCCGTTGGGACAGGGGCACAATGAGCAGTACTTC. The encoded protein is CASSPLGQGHNEQYF.

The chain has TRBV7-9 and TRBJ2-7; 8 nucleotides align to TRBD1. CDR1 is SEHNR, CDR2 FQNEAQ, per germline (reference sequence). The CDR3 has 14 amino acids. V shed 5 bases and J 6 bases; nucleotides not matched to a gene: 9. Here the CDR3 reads CASSPTDRVLEQYF. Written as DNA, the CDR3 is TGTGCCAGCAGCCCAACGGACAGGGTACTCGAGCAGTACTTC.

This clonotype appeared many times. The CDR3 DNA sequence: TGTGCCAGCAGCCATAAGGAGCGTTGGGGCACAGATACGCAGTATTTT. It encodes CASSHKERWGTDTQYF. The genes are TRBV7-8 and TRBJ2-3; D gene unclear. V lost 5 bases to trimming and J lost 1 base, with 16 bases between them. Germline V gene sequence: CDR1 SGHVS, CDR2 FQNEAQ. The CDR3 totals 16 residues.

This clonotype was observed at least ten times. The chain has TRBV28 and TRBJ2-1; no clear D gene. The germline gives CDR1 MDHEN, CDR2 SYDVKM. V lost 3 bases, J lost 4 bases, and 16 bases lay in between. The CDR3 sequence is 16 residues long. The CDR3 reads CASSFRPPRRYNEQFF. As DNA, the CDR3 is TGTGCCAGCAGTTTTCGTCCCCCCCGCAGATACAATGAGCAGTTCTTC.

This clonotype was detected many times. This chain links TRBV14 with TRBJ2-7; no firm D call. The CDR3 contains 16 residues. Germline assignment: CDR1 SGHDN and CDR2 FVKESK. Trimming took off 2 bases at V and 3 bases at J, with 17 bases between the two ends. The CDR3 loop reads CASSQRKFRAGYEQYF. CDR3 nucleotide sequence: TGTGCCAGCAGCCAAAGGAAGTTTCGGGCAGGCTACGAGCAGTACTTC.

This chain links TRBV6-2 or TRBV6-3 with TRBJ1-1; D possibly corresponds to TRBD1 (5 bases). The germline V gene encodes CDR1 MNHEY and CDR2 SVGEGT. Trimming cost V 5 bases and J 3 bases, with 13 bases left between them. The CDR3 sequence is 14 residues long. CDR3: CASSGIGDYTEAFF. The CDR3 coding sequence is TGTGCCAGCAGTGGAATAGGGGATTACACTGAAGCTTTCTTT.

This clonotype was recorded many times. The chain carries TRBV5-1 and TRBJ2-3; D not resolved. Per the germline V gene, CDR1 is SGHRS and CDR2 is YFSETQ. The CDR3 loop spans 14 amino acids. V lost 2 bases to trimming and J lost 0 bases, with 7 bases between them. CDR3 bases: TGCGCCAGCAGCTTAGAGACTAGCACAGATACGCAGTATTTT. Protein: CASSLETSTDTQYF.

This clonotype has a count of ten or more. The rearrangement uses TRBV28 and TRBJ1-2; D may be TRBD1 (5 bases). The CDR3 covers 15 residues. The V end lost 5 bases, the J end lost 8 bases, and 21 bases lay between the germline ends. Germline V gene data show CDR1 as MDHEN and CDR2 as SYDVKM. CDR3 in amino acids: CASSQPGTGGWGYTF. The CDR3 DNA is TGTGCCAGCAGTCAGCCGGGAACTGGGGGATGGGGCTACACCTTC.

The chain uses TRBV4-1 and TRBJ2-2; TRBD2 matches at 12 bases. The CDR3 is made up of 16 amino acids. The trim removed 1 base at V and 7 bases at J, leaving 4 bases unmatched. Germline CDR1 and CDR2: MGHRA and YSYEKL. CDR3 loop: CASSQVTSGRFGELFF. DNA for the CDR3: TGCGCCAGCAGCCAAGTAACTAGCGGGAGGTTCGGGGAGCTGTTTTTT.

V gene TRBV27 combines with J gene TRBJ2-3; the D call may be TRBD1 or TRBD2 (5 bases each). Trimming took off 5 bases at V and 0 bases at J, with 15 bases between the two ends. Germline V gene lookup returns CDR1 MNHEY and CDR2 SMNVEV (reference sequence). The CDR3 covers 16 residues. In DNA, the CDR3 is TGTGCCAGCAGTCCCCTTGGGGGAGTGAGCACAGATACGCAGTATTTT. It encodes CASSPLGGVSTDTQYF.

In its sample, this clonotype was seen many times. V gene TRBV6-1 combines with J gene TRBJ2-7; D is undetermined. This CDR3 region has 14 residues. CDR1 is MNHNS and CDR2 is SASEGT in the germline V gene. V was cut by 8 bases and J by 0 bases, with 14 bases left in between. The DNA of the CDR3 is TGTGCCAGCTACCAAAGCCGGATCTCCTACGAGCAGTACTTC. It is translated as CASYQSRISYEQYF.

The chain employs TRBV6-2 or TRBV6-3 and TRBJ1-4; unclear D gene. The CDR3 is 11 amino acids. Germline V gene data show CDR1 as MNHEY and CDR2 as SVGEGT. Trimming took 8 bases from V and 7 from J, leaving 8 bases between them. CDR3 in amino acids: CASAMGEKLFF. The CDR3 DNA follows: TGTGCCAGCGCAATGGGTGAAAAACTGTTTTTT.

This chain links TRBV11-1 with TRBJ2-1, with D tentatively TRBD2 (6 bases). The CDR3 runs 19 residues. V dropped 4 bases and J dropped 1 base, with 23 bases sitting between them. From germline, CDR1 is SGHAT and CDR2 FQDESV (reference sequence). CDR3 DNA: TGTGCCAGCAGCTCCGCCAGTCGGGGGAGGATCCTTTCCTACAATGAGCAGTTCTTC. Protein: CASSSASRGRILSYNEQFF.

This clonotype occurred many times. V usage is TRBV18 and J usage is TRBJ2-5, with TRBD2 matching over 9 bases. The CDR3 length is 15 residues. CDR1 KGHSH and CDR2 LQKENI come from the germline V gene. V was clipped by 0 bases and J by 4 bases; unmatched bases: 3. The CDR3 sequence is CASSPPSGSRETQYF. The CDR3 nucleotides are TGTGCCAGCTCACCACCTAGCGGGAGCAGAGAGACCCAGTACTTC.

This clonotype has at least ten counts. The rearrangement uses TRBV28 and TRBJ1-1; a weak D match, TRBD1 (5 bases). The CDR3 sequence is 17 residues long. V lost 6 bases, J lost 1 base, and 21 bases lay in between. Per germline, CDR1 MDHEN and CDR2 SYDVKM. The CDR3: CASRPLSQGPRNTEAFF. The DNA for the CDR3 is TGTGCCAGCAGGCCGCTTTCTCAGGGTCCGAGGAACACTGAAGCTTTCTTT.

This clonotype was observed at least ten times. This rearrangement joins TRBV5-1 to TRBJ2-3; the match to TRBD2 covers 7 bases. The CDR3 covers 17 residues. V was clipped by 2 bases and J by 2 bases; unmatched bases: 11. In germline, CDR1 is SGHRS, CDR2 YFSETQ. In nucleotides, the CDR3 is TGCGCCAGCAGCTTTGGTAGGTCTAGCGGTCTCACAGATACGCAGTATTTT. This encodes CASSFGRSSGLTDTQYF.

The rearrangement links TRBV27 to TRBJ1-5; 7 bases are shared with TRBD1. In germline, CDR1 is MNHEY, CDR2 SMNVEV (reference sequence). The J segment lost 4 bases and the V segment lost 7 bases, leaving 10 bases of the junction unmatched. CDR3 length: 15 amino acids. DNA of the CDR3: TGTGCCAGCAATCGACAGGGTGTAGGAAATCAGCCCCAGCATTTT. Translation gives CASNRQGVGNQPQHF.

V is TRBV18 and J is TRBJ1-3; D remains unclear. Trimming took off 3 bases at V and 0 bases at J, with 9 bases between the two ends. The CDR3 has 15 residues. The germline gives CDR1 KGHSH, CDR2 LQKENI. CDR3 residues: CASSPGRLSGNTIYF. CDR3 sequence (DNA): TGTGCCAGCTCACCGGGCAGACTCTCTGGAAACACCATATATTTT. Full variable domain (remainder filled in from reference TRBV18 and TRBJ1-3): NAGVMQNPRHLVRRRGQEARLRCSPMKGHSHVYWYRQLPEEGLKFMVYLQKENIIDESGMPKERFSAEFPKEGPSILRIQQVVRGDSAAYFCASSPGRLSGNTIYFGEGSWLTVV.

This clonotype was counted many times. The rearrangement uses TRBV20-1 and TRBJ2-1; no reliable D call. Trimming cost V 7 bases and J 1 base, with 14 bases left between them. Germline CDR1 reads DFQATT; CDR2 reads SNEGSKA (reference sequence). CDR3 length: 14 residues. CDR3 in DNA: TGCAGTGTCCCCTACGAATTTTCCTACAATGAGCAGTTCTTC. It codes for CSVPYEFSYNEQFF.

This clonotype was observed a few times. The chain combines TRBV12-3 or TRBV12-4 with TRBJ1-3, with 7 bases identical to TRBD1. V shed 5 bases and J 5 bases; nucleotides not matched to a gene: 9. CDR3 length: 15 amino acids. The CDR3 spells CASSGRQGDRNTIYF. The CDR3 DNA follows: TGTGCCAGCAGTGGGAGACAGGGCGACCGAAACACCATATATTTT.

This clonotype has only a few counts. The DNA for the CDR3 is TGTGCCAGCAGTTACTCCCTAGCGTACTCCTACGAGCAGTACTTC. It translates to CASSYSLAYSYEQYF. The chain joins TRBV6-9 to TRBJ2-7, with D possibly being TRBD2 (6 bases). Between the trimmed V and J ends, which lost 3 bases and 0 bases, there was a span of 12 bases. The CDR3 has 15 amino acids. CDR1 and CDR2 (germline): MNHGY, SVAAGI.

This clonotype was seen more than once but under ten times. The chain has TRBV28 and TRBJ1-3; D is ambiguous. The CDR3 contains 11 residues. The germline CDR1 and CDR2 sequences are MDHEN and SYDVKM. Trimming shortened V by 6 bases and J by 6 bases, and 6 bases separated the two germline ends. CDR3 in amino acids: CASRNVNTIYF. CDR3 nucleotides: TGTGCCAGCAGAAACGTAAACACCATATATTTT.

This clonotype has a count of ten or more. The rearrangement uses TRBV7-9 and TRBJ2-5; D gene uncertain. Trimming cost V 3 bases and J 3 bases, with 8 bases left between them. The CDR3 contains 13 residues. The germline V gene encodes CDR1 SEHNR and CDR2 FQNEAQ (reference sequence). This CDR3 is CASSFPSEETQYF. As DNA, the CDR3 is TGTGCCAGCAGCTTTCCGAGCGAAGAGACCCAGTACTTC.

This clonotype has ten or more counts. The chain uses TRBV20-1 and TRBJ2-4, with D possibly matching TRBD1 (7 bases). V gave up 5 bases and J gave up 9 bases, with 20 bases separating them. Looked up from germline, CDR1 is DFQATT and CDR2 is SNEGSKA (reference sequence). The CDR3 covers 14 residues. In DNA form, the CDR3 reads TGCAGTGCTCCTCAGGGGGGTTTGATATCCATTCAGTACTTC. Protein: CSAPQGGLISIQYF.

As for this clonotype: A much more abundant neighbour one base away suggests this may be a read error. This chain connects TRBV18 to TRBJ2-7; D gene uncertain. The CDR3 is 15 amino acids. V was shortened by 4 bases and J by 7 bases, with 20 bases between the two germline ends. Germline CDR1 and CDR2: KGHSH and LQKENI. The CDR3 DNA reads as TGTGCCAGCTCACGGAGCACCAGCTCCTACAATGAGCAGTACTTC. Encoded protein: CASSRSTSSYNEQYF. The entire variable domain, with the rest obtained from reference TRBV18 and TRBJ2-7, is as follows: NAGVMQNPRHLVRRRGQEARLRCSPMKGHSHVYWYRQLPEEGLKFMVYLQKENIIDESGMPKERFSAEFPKEGPSILRIQQVVRGDSAAYFCASSRSTSSYNEQYFGPGTRLTVT.

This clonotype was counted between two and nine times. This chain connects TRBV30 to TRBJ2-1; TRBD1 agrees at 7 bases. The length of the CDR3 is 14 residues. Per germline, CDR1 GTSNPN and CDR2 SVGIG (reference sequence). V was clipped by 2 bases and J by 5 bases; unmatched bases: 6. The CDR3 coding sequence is TGTGCCTGGAGTCTCGGGACAGCAAACAATGAGCAGTTCTTC. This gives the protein CAWSLGTANNEQFF.

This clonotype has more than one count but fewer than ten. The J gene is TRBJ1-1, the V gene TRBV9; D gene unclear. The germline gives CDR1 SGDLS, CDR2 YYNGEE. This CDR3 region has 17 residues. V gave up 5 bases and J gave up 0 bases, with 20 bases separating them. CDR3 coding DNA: TGTGCCAGCAGGCCGACGCAAGACATTGGGATGAACACTGAAGCTTTCTTT. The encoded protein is CASRPTQDIGMNTEAFF.